This T cell receptor (beta chain) was sequenced during a study of cytomegalovirus exposure and HLA in healthy donors. Study in general: Genotyping of roughly 400 donors showed that 80% to 85% belonged to the Caucasian-associated ancestry cluster. Findings of the study overall: Cytomegalovirus status was reportedly diagnosed by the classifier with high sensitivity and specificity. TCR beta V segments were, for the most part, productive about 87% or about 30% of the time in an earlier analysis.

V gave up 7 bases and J gave up 7 bases; unmatched junction bases: 12. This CDR3 is built from 14 residues. The germline CDR1 and CDR2 sequences are SGHNT and YYREEE (reference sequence). PCR primers comprised 60 Vbeta and 13 Jbeta primers. Data came from immunoSEQ multiplex PCR; TCRdb stores just in-frame clones and leaves some out. The sample has 130,000 or so clones; roughly 76% are singletons. This clone occurred a few times. As yet, its antigen is unknown. The sequence was obtained from a man between 25 and 39 years old in good health and CMV-seronegative. This chain links TRBV5-4 with TRBJ1-1, with 8 bases lining up with TRBD1. Sequencing was carried out using PBMCs. CDR3 DNA: TGTGCCAGCTTCGCTCCGGGACAGGTTGATGAAGCTTTCTTT. Translating gives CASFAPGQVDEAFF.